A single T cell receptor (beta chain) is shown here with its context. A few pembrolizumab responders had their TCRs sequenced. This record belongs to a study of PD-1 blockade in mismatch repair-deficient tumors. Only in-frame clones appear in the TCRdb table, and some are missing; sequencing was by immunoSEQ multiplex PCR. Counted here are some 70,000 clones, 60% to 80% occurring once; the ten biggest clones make up about 5%. The CDR3 is 14 amino acids. Germline lookup yields CDR1 PRHDT and CDR2 FYEKMQ (reference sequence). Trimming took 5 bases from V and 11 from J, leaving 21 bases between them. The source of this sequence is an adult with mismatch repair-deficient cancer. The source was peripheral blood, collected 2 weeks after starting pembrolizumab. The chain combines TRBV13 with TRBJ1-1; weak D call: TRBD1 (5 bases). The CDR3 loop reads CASSPPTDRRGAFF. CDR3 DNA: TGTGCCAGCAGCCCCCCCACCGACAGACGCGGGGCTTTCTTT.